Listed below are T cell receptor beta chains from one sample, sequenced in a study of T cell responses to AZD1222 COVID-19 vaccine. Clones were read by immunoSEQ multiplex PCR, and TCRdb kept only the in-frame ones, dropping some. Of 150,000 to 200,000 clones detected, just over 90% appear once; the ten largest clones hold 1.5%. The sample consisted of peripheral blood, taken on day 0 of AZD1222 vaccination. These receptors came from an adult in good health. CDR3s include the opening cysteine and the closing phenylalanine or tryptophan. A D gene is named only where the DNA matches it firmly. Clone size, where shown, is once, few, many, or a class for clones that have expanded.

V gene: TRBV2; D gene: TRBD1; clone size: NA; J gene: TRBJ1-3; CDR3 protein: CASSEAQGGSGNTIYF; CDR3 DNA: TGTGCCAGCAGTGAAGCGCAAGGGGGCAGTGGAAACACCATATATTTT
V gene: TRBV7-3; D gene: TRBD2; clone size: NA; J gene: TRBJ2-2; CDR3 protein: CASSSRVAPRGVFLTGELFF; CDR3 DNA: TGTGCCAGCAGCTCAAGAGTCGCCCCTCGGGGGGTCTTTTTAACCGGGGAGCTGTTTTTT
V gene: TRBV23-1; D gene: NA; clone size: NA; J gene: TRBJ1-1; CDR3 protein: CASSQDPRRTEAFF; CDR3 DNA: TGCGCCAGCAGTCAAGATCCCCGGAGGACTGAAGCTTTCTTT
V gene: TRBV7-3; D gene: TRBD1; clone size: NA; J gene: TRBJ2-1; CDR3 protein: CASSSQGAGRGNEQFF; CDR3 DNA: TGTGCCAGCAGCTCACAGGGGGCAGGGAGAGGGAATGAGCAGTTCTTC
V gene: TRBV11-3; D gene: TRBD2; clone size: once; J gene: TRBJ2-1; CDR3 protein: CASSFHSGEIWNEQFF; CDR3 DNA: TGTGCCAGCAGTTTTCATAGCGGGGAAATCTGGAATGAGCAGTTCTTC
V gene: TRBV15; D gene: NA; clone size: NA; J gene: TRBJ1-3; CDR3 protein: CATSSPGQASGNTIYF; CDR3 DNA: TGTGCCACCAGCAGTCCCGGTCAAGCCTCTGGAAACACCATATATTTT
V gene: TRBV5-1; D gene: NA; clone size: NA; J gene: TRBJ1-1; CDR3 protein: CASSPSRGSGTEAFF; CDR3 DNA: TGCGCCAGCAGCCCAAGTAGGGGGTCGGGCACTGAAGCTTTCTTT
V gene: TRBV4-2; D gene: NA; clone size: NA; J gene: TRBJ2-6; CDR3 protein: CASRLSIGQTRGGANVLTF; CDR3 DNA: TGTGCCAGCAGACTTTCCATCGGACAGACCCGAGGGGGGGCCAACGTCCTGACTTTC
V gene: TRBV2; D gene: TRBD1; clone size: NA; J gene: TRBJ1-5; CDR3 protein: CASRDRTGSGQPQHF; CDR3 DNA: TGTGCCAGCAGGGATAGGACAGGTTCAGGTCAGCCCCAGCATTTT
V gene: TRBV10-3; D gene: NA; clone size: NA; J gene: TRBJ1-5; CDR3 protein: CAISDGGASGNQPQHF; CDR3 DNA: TGTGCCATCAGTGACGGGGGGGCCAGCGGCAATCAGCCCCAGCATTTT
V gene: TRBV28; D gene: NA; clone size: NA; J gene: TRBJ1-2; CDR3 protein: CASSPTVYGYTF; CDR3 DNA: TGTGCCAGCAGCCCCACCGTATATGGCTACACCTTC
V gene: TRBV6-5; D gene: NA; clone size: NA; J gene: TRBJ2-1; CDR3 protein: CASVNSGAWPNEQFF; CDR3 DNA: TGTGCCAGCGTTAATTCCGGGGCTTGGCCCAATGAGCAGTTCTTC
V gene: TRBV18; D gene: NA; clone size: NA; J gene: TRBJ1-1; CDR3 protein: CASSPRRGDMNTEAFF; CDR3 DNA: TGTGCCAGCTCACCGAGGAGGGGGGACATGAACACTGAAGCTTTCTTT
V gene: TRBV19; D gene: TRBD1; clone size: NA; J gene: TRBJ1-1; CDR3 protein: CASGESRGRGAFF; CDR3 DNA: TGTGCCAGTGGAGAATCTAGGGGGCGAGGAGCTTTCTTT
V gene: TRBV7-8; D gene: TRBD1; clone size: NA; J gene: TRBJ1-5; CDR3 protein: CASSSFLRGRNQPQHF; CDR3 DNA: TGTGCCAGCAGCTCTTTCCTCAGGGGGAGAAATCAGCCCCAGCATTTT
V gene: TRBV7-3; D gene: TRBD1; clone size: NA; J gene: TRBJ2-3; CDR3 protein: CASSSTGTDTQYF; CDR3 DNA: TGTGCCAGCAGCTCGACAGGGACAGATACGCAGTATTTT
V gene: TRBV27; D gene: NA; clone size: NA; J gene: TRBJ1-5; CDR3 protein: CASSPGSNQPQHF; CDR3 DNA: TGTGCCAGCAGTCCTGGTAGCAATCAGCCCCAGCATTTT
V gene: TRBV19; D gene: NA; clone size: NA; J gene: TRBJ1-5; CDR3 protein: CASSIGPYSNQPQHF; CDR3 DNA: TGTGCCAGTAGTATAGGGCCCTATAGCAATCAGCCCCAGCATTTT
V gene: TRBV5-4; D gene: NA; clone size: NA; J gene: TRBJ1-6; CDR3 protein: CASRYQQGVQNSPLHF; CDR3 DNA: TGTGCCAGCAGATACCAACAGGGAGTTCAAAATTCACCCCTCCACTTT
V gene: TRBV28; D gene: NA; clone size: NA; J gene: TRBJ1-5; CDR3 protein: CASAGTLNQPQHF; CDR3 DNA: TGTGCCAGCGCCGGGACCCTCAATCAGCCCCAGCATTTT
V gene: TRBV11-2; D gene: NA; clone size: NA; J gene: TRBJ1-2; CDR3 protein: CASSSEGYGYTF; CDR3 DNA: TGTGCCAGCAGCTCGGAGGGGTATGGCTACACCTTC
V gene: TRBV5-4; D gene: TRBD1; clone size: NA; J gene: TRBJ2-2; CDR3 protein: CASSLALGQTGELFF; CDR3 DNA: TGTGCCAGCAGCTTGGCCCTGGGACAGACCGGGGAGCTGTTTTTT
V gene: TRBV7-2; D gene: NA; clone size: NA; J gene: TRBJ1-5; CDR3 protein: CASSLGRNNQPQHF; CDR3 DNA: TGTGCCAGCTCCCTCGGGCGGAACAATCAGCCCCAGCATTTT
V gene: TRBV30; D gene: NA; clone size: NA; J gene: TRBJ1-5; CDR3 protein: CACDRGPNQPQHF; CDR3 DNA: TGTGCCTGCGATAGGGGTCCCAATCAGCCCCAGCATTTT
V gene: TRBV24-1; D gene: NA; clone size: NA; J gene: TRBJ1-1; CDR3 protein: CATSEAGDTEAFF; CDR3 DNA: TGTGCCACCAGTGAGGCGGGAGACACTGAAGCTTTCTTT
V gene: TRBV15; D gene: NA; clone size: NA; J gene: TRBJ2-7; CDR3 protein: CATSRGNRAYSYEQYF; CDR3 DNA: TGTGCCACCAGCAGGGGGAACAGGGCATACTCCTACGAGCAGTACTTC
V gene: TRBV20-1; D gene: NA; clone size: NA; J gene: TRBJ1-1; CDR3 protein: CSASRRGDTEAFF; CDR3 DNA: TGCAGTGCTAGTCGCCGGGGGGACACTGAAGCTTTCTTT
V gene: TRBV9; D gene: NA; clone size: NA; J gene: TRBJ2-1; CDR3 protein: CASSPEEGAYNEQFF; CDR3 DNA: TGTGCCAGCAGCCCGGAGGAGGGGGCCTACAATGAGCAGTTCTTC
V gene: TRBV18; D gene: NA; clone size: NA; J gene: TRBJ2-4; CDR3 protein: CASSRAGEGKNIQYF; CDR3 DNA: TGTGCCAGCTCTCGCGCAGGGGAAGGCAAAAACATTCAGTACTTC
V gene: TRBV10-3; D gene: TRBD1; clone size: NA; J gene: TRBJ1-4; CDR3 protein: CAAQGMDEKLFF; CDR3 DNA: TGTGCCGCACAGGGGATGGACGAAAAACTGTTTTTT
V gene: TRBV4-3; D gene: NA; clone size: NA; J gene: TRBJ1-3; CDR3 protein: CASSQVIVTRYFSGNTIYF; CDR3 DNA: TGCGCCAGCAGCCAAGTGATTGTCACAAGATACTTCTCTGGAAACACCATATATTTT
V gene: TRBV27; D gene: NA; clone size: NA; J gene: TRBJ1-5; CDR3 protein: CASSFGWGDQPQHF; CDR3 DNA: TGTGCCAGCAGTTTTGGATGGGGAGATCAGCCCCAGCATTTT
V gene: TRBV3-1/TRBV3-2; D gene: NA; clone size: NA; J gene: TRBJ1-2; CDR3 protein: CASSQDQGRRGYTF; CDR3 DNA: TGTGCCAGCAGCCAAGACCAGGGAAGACGTGGCTACACCTTC
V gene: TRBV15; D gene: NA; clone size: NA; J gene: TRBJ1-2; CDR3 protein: CATSRASGVYGYTF; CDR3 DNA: TGTGCCACCAGCAGGGCCTCTGGGGTCTATGGCTACACCTTC
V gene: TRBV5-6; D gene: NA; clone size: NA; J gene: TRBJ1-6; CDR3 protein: CASSLAGGLNSPLHF; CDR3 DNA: TGTGCCAGCAGCTTGGCCGGAGGCCTTAATTCACCCCTCCACTTT
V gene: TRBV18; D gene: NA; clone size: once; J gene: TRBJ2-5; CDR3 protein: CASSRTGQETQYF; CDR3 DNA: TGTGCCAGCTCCCGCACGGGCCAAGAGACCCAGTACTTC
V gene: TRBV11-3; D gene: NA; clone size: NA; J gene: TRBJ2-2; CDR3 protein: CASNPGLGNTGELFF; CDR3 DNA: TGTGCCAGCAACCCAGGGCTAGGGAACACCGGGGAGCTGTTTTTT